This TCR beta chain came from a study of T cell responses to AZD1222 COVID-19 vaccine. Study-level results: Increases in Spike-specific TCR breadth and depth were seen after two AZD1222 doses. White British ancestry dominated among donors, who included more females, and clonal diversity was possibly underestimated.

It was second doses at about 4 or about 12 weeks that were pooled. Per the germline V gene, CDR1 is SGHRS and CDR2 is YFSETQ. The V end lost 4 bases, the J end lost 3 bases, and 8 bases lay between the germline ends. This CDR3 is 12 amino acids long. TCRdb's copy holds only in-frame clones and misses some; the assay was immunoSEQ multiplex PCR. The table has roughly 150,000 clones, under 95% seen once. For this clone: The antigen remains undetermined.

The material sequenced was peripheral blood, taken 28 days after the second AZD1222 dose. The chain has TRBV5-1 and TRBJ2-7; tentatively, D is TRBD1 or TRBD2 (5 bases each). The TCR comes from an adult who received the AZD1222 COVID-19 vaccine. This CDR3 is CASSRDDYEQYF. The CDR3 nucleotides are TGCGCCAGCAGCCGGGACGACTACGAGCAGTACTTC.